These 14 T cell receptor beta chains were sequenced from one sample in a study of blood T cells in healthy people across ages. Alongside a J-beta primer mix, a sample-barcoded 5' primer served in a second PCR lasting about 7 to 12 cycles. Each CDR3 protein gets one entry after TCRdb re-called the 5' RACE reads with MiXCR. This table has over 700,000 distinct CDR3 sequences, around half appearing once. The source material was blood. The source of these receptors is a man older than 75 in good health.

This clonotype has a handful of counts. This chain connects TRBV3-1 to TRBJ1-1; a possible D gene is TRBD1 (5 bases). The germline V gene has CDR1 LGHDT and CDR2 YNNKEL (reference sequence). Trimming pared 4 bases from V and 0 bases from J, leaving 12 bases between. The CDR3 runs 15 residues. The CDR3 region has the DNA TGTGCCAGCAGCCCCCTGGCAGGGATGAACACTGAAGCTTTCTTT. Translating gives CASSPLAGMNTEAFF.

The chain recombines TRBV5-1 with TRBJ2-5; D might be TRBD1 (6 bases). The J call may be wrong; the DNA end is better matched by TRBJ2-7. This CDR3 is 13 amino acids long. CDR1 SGHRS and CDR2 YFSETQ come from the germline V gene. In nucleotides, the CDR3 is TGCGCCAGCAGCGTGGGGACACAATACGAGCAGTACTTC. It codes for CASSVGTQYEQYF.

The rearrangement joins TRBV27 to TRBJ1-5, with 12 bases identical to TRBD1. The trim removed 0 bases at V and 0 bases at J, leaving 12 bases unmatched. The CDR3 sequence is 21 residues long. Germline assignment: CDR1 MNHEY and CDR2 SMNVEV (reference sequence). The CDR3, as DNA: TGTGCCAGCAGTTTATCGGGACAGGGGGCCCAGGGGCTATATAGCAATCAGCCCCAGCATTTT. Its protein is CASSLSGQGAQGLYSNQPQHF.

The rearrangement links TRBV27 to TRBJ1-5; 8 bases line up with TRBD1. Unmatched junction bases numbered 25, after V lost 0 bases and J lost 0 bases. This CDR3 region has 24 residues. Germline V gene lookup returns CDR1 MNHEY and CDR2 SMNVEV (reference sequence). The CDR3 is CASSLSVHEGHRTGMGDSNQPQHF. Written as DNA, the CDR3 is TGTGCCAGCAGTTTATCGGTTCACGAAGGACATAGGACAGGGATGGGGGATAGCAATCAGCCCCAGCATTTT.

This clonotype has just one count. This chain joins TRBV24-1 and TRBJ2-1; 7 nucleotides match TRBD2. Germline loops: CDR1 KGHDR, CDR2 SFDVKD. Trimming at V came to 3 bases and at J to 1 base, leaving 5 bases not matched to a gene. The CDR3 contains 16 residues. This CDR3 is CATSDHGLESYNEQFF. In nucleotides, the CDR3 is TGTGCCACCAGTGATCACGGACTAGAGTCCTACAATGAGCAGTTCTTC.

This clonotype was counted between two and nine times. The chain joins TRBV29-1 to TRBJ2-1, with TRBD1 as a possible D gene (5 bases). V lost 8 bases to trimming and J lost 12 bases, with 17 bases between them. This CDR3 comprises 11 residues. Germline loops: CDR1 SQVTM, CDR2 ANQGSEA. The CDR3 region is CSNLGPGAQFF. The CDR3 nucleotides are TGCAGCAACCTGGGGCCGGGCGCGCAGTTCTTC.

This clonotype was observed a few times. The V and J genes are TRBV3-1 and TRBJ2-1; 8 bases are a match to TRBD2. From germline, CDR1 is LGHDT and CDR2 YNNKEL (reference sequence). CDR3 length: 15 residues. Losses at the gene ends were 2 bases for V and 8 bases for J; bases not matched to a gene: 8. CDR3 residues: CASSQYSGGPDEQFF. CDR3 DNA: TGTGCCAGCAGCCAATACTCGGGAGGGCCAGATGAGCAGTTCTTC.

Remarks on this clonotype: One end of the junction does not line up with germline, which may come from a read error. V gene TRBV9 combines with J gene TRBJ2-3, with D possibly matching TRBD2 (7 bases). The germline V gene has CDR1 SGDLS and CDR2 YYNGEE. This CDR3 is built from 14 residues. CDR3 DNA: TGTGCCAGCAACCCCAGGGGAGGGCCAGATACGCGGTATTTT. Protein sequence: CASNPRGGPDTRYF.

The rearrangement joins TRBV20-1 to TRBJ2-5, with a weak D call TRBD1 (5 bases). The V gene lost 1 base and the J gene lost 5 bases, with 11 bases spanning the gap. CDR3 size: 13 residues. Germline V gene data show CDR1 as DFQATT and CDR2 as SNEGSKA (reference sequence). CDR3 amino acids: CSARGEGAETQYF. The CDR3 coding sequence is TGCAGTGCTAGAGGGGAAGGGGCTGAGACCCAGTACTTC.

The chain uses TRBV19 and TRBJ2-4, with D possibly TRBD1 on 8 matching bases. V gave up 3 bases and J gave up 3 bases, with 18 bases separating them. CDR3 length: 17 residues. The V gene's germline CDR1 is LNHDA and CDR2 SQIVND (reference sequence). CDR3 amino acids: CASSMPQGGAVKNIQYF. The DNA for the CDR3 is TGTGCCAGTAGTATGCCACAGGGGGGGGCGGTCAAAAACATTCAGTACTTC.

This clonotype was counted only a few times. The rearrangement links TRBV9 to TRBJ2-1; possibly TRBD1 for D (6 bases). The CDR3 totals 18 residues. Germline CDR1 reads SGDLS; CDR2 reads YYNGEE. Trimming shortened V by 0 bases and J by 0 bases, and 16 bases separated the two germline ends. The CDR3 region is CASSVADPGDLSYNEQFF. The CDR3 DNA is TGTGCCAGCAGCGTAGCCGATCCAGGGGATCTCTCCTACAATGAGCAGTTCTTC.

This clonotype was seen more than once but under ten times. CDR3 region: CASSLALAGGLLRGYAYF. CDR3 coding DNA: TGTGCCAGCAGCTTGGCCCTAGCGGGAGGGCTACTCCGTGGATACGCGTATTTT. The V and J genes are TRBV5-6 and TRBJ2-3; TRBD2 agrees at 12 bases. V lost 0 bases, J lost 14 bases, and 19 bases stayed unmatched. Germline V gene data show CDR1 as SGHDT and CDR2 as YYEEEE. The CDR3 runs 18 residues.

This clonotype was counted a few times. This sequence joins TRBV29-1 and TRBJ2-5; D perhaps matches TRBD2 (6 bases). This CDR3 spans 12 amino acids. Germline V gene lookup returns CDR1 SQVTM and CDR2 ANQGSEA. V gave up 7 bases and J gave up 1 base, with 10 bases separating them. The CDR3: CSGREAQETQYF. In DNA, the CDR3 is TGCAGCGGGCGGGAAGCCCAAGAGACCCAGTACTTC. The entire variable domain, with the rest obtained from reference TRBV29-1 and TRBJ2-5, is as follows: SAVISQKPSRDICQRGTSLTIQCQVDSQVTMMFWYRQQPGQSLTLIATANQGSEATYESGFVIDKFPISRPNLTFSTLTVSNMSPEDSSIYLCSGREAQETQYFGPGTRLLVL.

This rearrangement joins TRBV29-1 to TRBJ2-1; possible D gene TRBD2, 6 bases. Trimming pared 1 base from V and 10 bases from J, leaving 17 bases between. The CDR3 totals 14 residues. The germline V gene encodes CDR1 SQVTM and CDR2 ANQGSEA. This chain's CDR3 is CSVEGLGSSYEQFF. The CDR3 coding sequence is TGCAGCGTTGAAGGACTAGGGAGCTCCTACGAGCAGTTCTTC.